Only a few counts were recorded for the clone carrying this T cell receptor beta chain. This record comes from a study of T-cell memory formation after mild COVID-19. TCRdb independently ran MiXCR on the 5' RACE reads; one entry per CDR3 protein. The table lists about 190,000 distinct CDR3 sequences, around 20% of them singletons. The germline CDR1 and CDR2 sequences are SGHRS and YFSETQ. Between the trimmed V and J ends, which lost 6 bases and 4 bases, there was a span of 16 bases. The CDR3 runs to 15 residues. This TCR was sampled from an adult woman who had mild COVID-19 (a few samples of this study predate the infection). Cell type and time point are not known. The chain recombines TRBV5-1 with TRBJ2-2; the D gene is possibly TRBD2 (5 bases). The specimen was PBMCs or a T cell subset sorted from them (not recorded which). DNA for the CDR3: TGCGCCAGCACCCTAGGTAGCCGGGGCACCGGGGAGCTGTTTTTT. Translation: CASTLGSRGTGELFF.